Each of the 26 T cell receptor beta chains below was sequenced from the same sample in a study of cytomegalovirus exposure and HLA in healthy donors (dated by TCRdb to the late 2010s). The method behind the library was the immunoSEQ multiplex PCR assay. For the multiplex PCR, a mixture combining 60 forward primers for TCR Vbeta segments and 13 reverse primers for TCR Jbeta segments was used. TCRdb obtained this table from immuneACCESS and retained in-frame rearrangements with V and J assigned. These tables miss some clones; where compared with another copy, unresolved V genes account for less than half of the shortfall, and the remainder is unexplained. The sample table holds 100,000 or so clones, of which 65% to 90% were seen once. Roughly 1.2% of the sample is taken by the ten largest. Material: PBMCs. These receptors all come from a woman in her late teens or twenties in good health and CMV-seronegative.

This clone appeared a few times. CDR3 loop: CASSLGQNYEQYF. In DNA form, the CDR3 reads TGTGCCAGCAGCTTGGGACAGAACTACGAGCAGTACTTC. This chain connects TRBV5-4 to TRBJ2-7; TRBD1 might be the D (5 bases). The ends were cut back, 0 bases at V and 3 bases at J, with 7 bases in the middle. Germline V gene sequence: CDR1 SGHNT, CDR2 YYREEE (reference sequence). This CDR3 is 13 amino acids long.

The rearrangement joins TRBV4-1 to TRBJ1-2; D may be TRBD1 (5 bases). Germline V gene data show CDR1 as MGHRA and CDR2 as YSYEKL. The ends were cut back, 1 base at V and 11 bases at J, with 17 bases in the middle. CDR3 length equals 14 residues. CDR3 DNA sequence: TGCGCCAGCAGCCAAGGGTTTAACAGGAGTCCTTACACCTTC. Translation: CASSQGFNRSPYTF.

The J gene is TRBJ2-3, the V gene TRBV5-1; the match to TRBD2 covers 16 bases. V dropped 4 bases and J dropped 4; count of bases not matched to a gene: 12. The CDR3 consists of 19 residues. Germline V lookup: CDR1 SGHRS, CDR2 YFSETQ. CDR3 region: CASSRPGLAGGRASDTQYF. CDR3 sequence (DNA): TGCGCCAGCAGCCGCCCGGGACTAGCGGGGGGGCGGGCGTCAGATACGCAGTATTTT.

In its sample, this clone was seen a few times. V usage is TRBV19 and J usage is TRBJ2-7; D is unclear. Germline values: CDR1 LNHDA, CDR2 SQIVND (reference sequence). The V end was cut by 1 base, the J end by 3 bases, with 22 bases between. This CDR3 is built from 18 residues. The CDR3 spells CASSIARHSRSRLYEQYF. As DNA, the CDR3 is TGTGCCAGTAGTATAGCCCGCCATAGCCGATCACGGCTCTACGAGCAGTACTTC.

The chain joins TRBV28 to TRBJ1-6; TRBD1 aligns across 7 bases. Trimming cost V 1 base and J 8 bases; bases outside gene matches: 5. This CDR3 contains 15 residues. Germline values: CDR1 MDHEN, CDR2 SYDVKM. CDR3 region: CASSLFNRGDSPLHF. CDR3 DNA sequence: TGTGCCAGCAGTTTATTCAACAGGGGTGATTCACCCCTCCACTTT.

The chain joins TRBV11-2 to TRBJ1-1, with TRBD1 as a possible D gene (5 bases). The germline CDR1 and CDR2 sequences are SGHAT and FQNNGV. Trimming took 1 base from V and 4 from J, leaving 10 bases between them. CDR3 length equals 14 residues. The CDR3 sequence is CASSLVGATTEAFF. DNA of the CDR3: TGTGCCAGCAGCTTAGTAGGGGCGACCACTGAAGCTTTCTTT.

The chain is built from TRBV4-3 and TRBJ2-7; TRBD2 matches at 10 bases. Per the germline V gene, CDR1 is LGHNA and CDR2 is YSLEER. CDR3 length equals 15 residues. The trim removed 1 base at V and 5 bases at J, leaving 5 bases unmatched. The CDR3 nucleotides read TGCGCCAGCAGCCAAGCTAGCGGGAGCAGTGACGAGCAGTACTTC. Its translation is CASSQASGSSDEQYF.

The rearrangement joins TRBV28 to TRBJ1-6; D is ambiguous. V gave up 2 bases and J gave up 7 bases, with 3 bases separating them. This CDR3 contains 12 residues. Germline assignment: CDR1 MDHEN and CDR2 SYDVKM. CDR3 loop: CASSLLNSPLHF. DNA for the CDR3: TGTGCCAGCAGTTTACTGAATTCACCCCTCCACTTT.

A remark on this clone: The junction differs from germline at one of its ends, possibly a read error. The chain is built from TRBV7-3 and TRBJ2-2; the D is unclear. The CDR3 length is 12 residues. CDR1 is SGHTA, CDR2 FQGTGA, per germline. The CDR3 DNA reads as TGTGCCGGCAGCCCCCGGACCGGGGAGCTGTTTTTT. It codes for CAGSPRTGELFF.

The chain links TRBV7-2 to TRBJ2-7, with 7 bases aligning to TRBD2. The CDR3 length is 15 residues. V lost 2 bases, J lost 2 bases, and 6 bases stayed unmatched. Germline V gene lookup returns CDR1 SGHTA and CDR2 FQGNSA. The CDR3 here is CASSLSSGRPYEQYF. The CDR3, as DNA: TGTGCCAGCAGCTTATCATCCGGGAGGCCCTACGAGCAGTACTTC.

This rearrangement joins TRBV27 to TRBJ2-1, with D tentatively TRBD2 (5 bases). CDR3 length: 14 amino acids. Germline-derived CDR1 and CDR2 are MNHEY and SMNVEV (reference sequence). Trimming stripped 0 bases from V and 7 bases from J, with 10 bases between. The CDR3 protein is CASSLSPRRNEQFF. Here the CDR3 DNA reads TGTGCCAGCAGTTTATCTCCTAGGAGGAATGAGCAGTTCTTC.

The genes are TRBV9 and TRBJ2-1; TRBD2 matches at 10 bases. Trimming removed 3 bases from V and 6 bases from J; junction bases left unmatched: 0. Germline V gene sequence: CDR1 SGDLS, CDR2 YYNGEE. CDR3 length equals 13 residues. CDR3 DNA sequence: TGTGCCAGCAGCGGACTAGCGGGCAATGAGCAGTTCTTC. Translation: CASSGLAGNEQFF.

J is TRBJ1-6 and V is TRBV7-8, with TRBD1 matching 9 bases. The CDR3 loop spans 15 amino acids. The germline V gene encodes CDR1 SGHVS and CDR2 FQNEAQ. Unmatched junction bases numbered 5, after V lost 5 bases and J lost 6 bases. The CDR3 nucleotides read TGTGCCAGCAGCAGAGGACAGGGGCCTAATTCACCCCTCCACTTT. This gives the protein CASSRGQGPNSPLHF.

The rearrangement joins TRBV5-4 to TRBJ2-2; D is possibly TRBD1 (6 bases). This CDR3 contains 16 residues. Between the trimmed V and J ends, which lost 0 bases and 5 bases, there was a span of 14 bases. CDR1 and CDR2 (germline): SGHNT, YYREEE (reference sequence). The CDR3 protein is CASSLDREGSTGELFF. As DNA, the CDR3 is TGTGCCAGCAGCTTGGACAGGGAAGGGTCTACCGGGGAGCTGTTTTTT.

The V gene is TRBV5-1, the J gene TRBJ2-2; D perhaps matches TRBD2 (5 bases). V lost 4 bases and J lost 6, with 13 bases in between. Germline-derived CDR1 and CDR2 are SGHRS and YFSETQ. CDR3 size: 14 residues. The CDR3 DNA reads TGCGCCAGCAGCCCCAGACTAAGCGCCGGGGAGCTGTTTTTT. Protein sequence: CASSPRLSAGELFF.

The chain employs TRBV6-1 and TRBJ1-2; 9 bases align to TRBD1. This CDR3 has 15 residues. Germline trimming cut 6 bases from V and 3 bases from J; bases unmatched to any gene: 8. The V gene's germline CDR1 is MNHNS and CDR2 SASEGT. The CDR3 reads CASSHTTGGDYGYTF. The CDR3 coding sequence is TGTGCCAGCAGCCATACCACAGGGGGCGACTATGGCTACACCTTC.

The V gene is TRBV30, the J gene TRBJ2-7; perhaps TRBD1 as D (5 bases). Germline V CDR1 and CDR2: GTSNPN, SVGIG (reference sequence). Trimming removed 0 bases at V and 1 base at J, with 16 bases between. The CDR3 consists of 16 residues. CDR3 sequence (DNA): TGTGCCTGGAGTGTATTTTTGACAGCTGGTTCCTACGAGCAGTACTTC. This codes for CAWSVFLTAGSYEQYF. Full variable domain (remainder filled in from reference TRBV30 and TRBJ2-7): SQTIHQWPATLVQPVGSPLSLECTVEGTSNPNLYWYRQAAGRGLQLLFYSVGIGQISSEVPQNLSASRPQDRQFILSSKKLLLSDSGFYLCAWSVFLTAGSYEQYFGPGTRLTVT.

The chain employs TRBV6-5 and TRBJ2-3; TRBD2 matches 9 bases. This CDR3 has 15 residues. V gave up 6 bases and J gave up 0 bases; unmatched junction bases: 4. Germline V lookup: CDR1 MNHEY, CDR2 SVGAGI. DNA for the CDR3: TGTGCCAGCAGGCCAACTAGCGGGAGCACAGATACGCAGTATTTT. Its protein product is CASRPTSGSTDTQYF.

The V and J genes are TRBV7-9 and TRBJ1-1; D perhaps matches TRBD1 (5 bases). Trimming stripped 5 bases from V and 6 bases from J, with 13 bases between. CDR3 length: 13 amino acids. Germline-derived CDR1 and CDR2 are SEHNR and FQNEAQ (reference sequence). In nucleotides, the CDR3 is TGTGCCAGCAGCCAGACGTCGGGGGCTGAAGCTTTCTTT. Translation gives CASSQTSGAEAFF.

The chain combines TRBV14 with TRBJ2-5; D is perhaps TRBD1 (5 bases). The germline V gene encodes CDR1 SGHDN and CDR2 FVKESK. This CDR3 is built from 15 residues. V lost 5 bases and J lost 0, with 13 bases in between. CDR3 sequence (DNA): TGTGCCAGCAGCTTGCGCTCAGGGTACCAAGAGACCCAGTACTTC. It specifies CASSLRSGYQETQYF.

The chain carries TRBV4-3 and TRBJ2-7; D unresolved. Trimming removed 0 bases at V and 1 base at J, with 10 bases between. From germline, CDR1 is LGHNA and CDR2 YSLEER. CDR3 length: 15 amino acids. The CDR3 DNA sequence: TGCGCCAGCAGCCAAGACCTTAGGAGTTCCTACGAGCAGTACTTC. It translates to CASSQDLRSSYEQYF.

This clone showed up just once. The CDR3 nucleotides are TGTGCCAGCAGTTCACTAGCGGGGGGCAGGGATGAGCAGTTCTTC. The encoded protein is CASSSLAGGRDEQFF. The chain employs TRBV27 and TRBJ2-1; TRBD2 aligns across 12 bases. Germline V gives CDR1 MNHEY, CDR2 SMNVEV (reference sequence). This CDR3 has 15 amino acids. J lost 8 bases, V lost 4 bases, and 6 bases had no gene match.

The chain joins TRBV7-3 to TRBJ2-1; 7 bases match TRBD1. Germline assignment: CDR1 SGHTA and CDR2 FQGTGA. This CDR3 is built from 13 residues. The trim removed 1 base at V and 10 bases at J, leaving 4 bases unmatched. The CDR3 loop reads CASSLIRQGEQFF. CDR3 DNA: TGTGCCAGCAGCTTAATACGACAGGGAGAGCAGTTCTTC.

The J gene is TRBJ2-1, the V gene TRBV11-1; the match to TRBD2 covers 13 bases. Germline V CDR1 and CDR2: SGHAT, FQDESV (reference sequence). CDR3 length: 19 amino acids. V gave up 3 bases and J gave up 2 bases; unmatched junction bases: 10. The CDR3 loop reads CASSFGAGTSGATYNEQFF. The CDR3 DNA reads as TGTGCCAGCAGCTTTGGGGCTGGGACTAGCGGGGCTACCTACAATGAGCAGTTCTTC.

The chain recombines TRBV30 with TRBJ2-1, with D unclear. This CDR3 comprises 12 residues. Between the trimmed V and J ends, which lost 4 bases and 6 bases, there was a span of 10 bases. In germline, CDR1 is GTSNPN, CDR2 SVGIG (reference sequence). CDR3 loop: CAWTPVGNEQFF. The CDR3 DNA follows: TGTGCCTGGACGCCGGTTGGCAATGAGCAGTTCTTC.

The chain carries TRBV4-1 and TRBJ2-7; D is unclear. From germline, CDR1 is MGHRA and CDR2 YSYEKL. This CDR3 has 14 amino acids. Between the trimmed V and J ends, which lost 1 base and 0 bases, there was a span of 7 bases. CDR3: CASSQVWSSYEQYF. CDR3 sequence (DNA): TGCGCCAGCAGCCAAGTCTGGAGCTCCTACGAGCAGTACTTC.